This TCR beta chain was recovered during a study of T cell repertoires in cytomegalovirus infection. Across the study: In public TCR beta signatures, there were indications of both CMV infection and matching HLA type.

Unmatched junction bases numbered 3, after V lost 3 bases and J lost 6 bases. Germline loops: CDR1 SGDLS, CDR2 YYNGEE. The CDR3 runs 13 residues. As concerns this clonotype: Its target is not known.

Study-wide points: HLA-C-restricted CMV clonotypes gave the most frequent clonotype in two of eight donors.

TCRdb fed the reads into MiXCR, producing one record per CDR3 protein. This sample has under 600,000 distinct CDR3 sequences; more than 15% occur once, and the top ten carry 20% to 30%. Material: CD8+ T cells from PBMCs. The V gene is TRBV9, the J gene TRBJ1-2; 9 bases line up with TRBD1. The clonotype was recovered from a human donor in good health (CMV status not recorded). Some clones in this sample may be carry-over from other donors' samples. CDR3 in amino acids: CASSAQGANGYTF. The CDR3 region has the DNA TGTGCCAGCAGCGCACAGGGGGCTAATGGCTACACCTTC. The variable domain in full, completed from reference TRBV9 and TRBJ1-2, reads DSGVTQTPKHLITATGQRVTLRCSPRSGDLSVYWYQQSLDQGLQFLIQYYNGEERAKGNILERFSAQQFPDLHSELNLSSLELGDSALYFCASSAQGANGYTFGSGTRLTVV.